This T cell receptor beta chain was documented in a study of siplizumab effects on memory and regulatory T cells. Findings and limits, study-wide: Of the proliferating CD4+ or CD8+ clones, roughly 75-96% lacked a naive or memory phenotype that could be assigned.

The study assayed around 9.3 x 10^4 TCR templates per sample. TCRdb keeps only in-frame clones here, not all; method: immunoSEQ multiplex PCR. This sample yields about 100,000 clones, of which roughly 93% are seen a single time; 1% to 1.5% belongs to the top ten. The CDR3 length is 16 residues. Germline CDR1 SQVTM, CDR2 ANQGSEA. V was clipped by 6 bases and J by 1 base, with 21 bases between them. This clone was picked up one time. Antigen specificity is unknown. Sequenced material: non-Treg CD4+ T cells sorted from blood. This chain uses TRBV29-1 with TRBJ2-5, with D perhaps TRBD2 (6 bases). The clonotype originates from a human donor in good health. Here the CDR3 reads CSVWRRRAGTQETQYF. The CDR3 DNA reads as TGCAGCGTATGGCGGAGGAGGGCCGGGACCCAAGAGACCCAGTACTTC.